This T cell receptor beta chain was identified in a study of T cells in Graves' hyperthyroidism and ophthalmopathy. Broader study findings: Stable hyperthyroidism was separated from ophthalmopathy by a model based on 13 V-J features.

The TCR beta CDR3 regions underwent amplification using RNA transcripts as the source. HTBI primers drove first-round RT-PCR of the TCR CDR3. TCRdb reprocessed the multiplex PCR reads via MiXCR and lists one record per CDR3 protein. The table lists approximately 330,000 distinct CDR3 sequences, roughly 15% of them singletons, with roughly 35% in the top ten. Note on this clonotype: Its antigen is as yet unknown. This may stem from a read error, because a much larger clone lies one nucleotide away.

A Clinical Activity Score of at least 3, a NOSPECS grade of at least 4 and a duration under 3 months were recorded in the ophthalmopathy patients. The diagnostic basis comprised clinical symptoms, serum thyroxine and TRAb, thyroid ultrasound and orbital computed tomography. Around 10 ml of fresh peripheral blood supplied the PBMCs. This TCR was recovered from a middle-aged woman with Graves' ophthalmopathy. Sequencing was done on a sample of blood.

The chain's CDR3 is CASTSRGGRETQYF. CDR3 nucleotide sequence: TGTGCCAGCACTTCTAGGGGCGGGCGAGAGACCCAGTACTTC. The rearrangement uses TRBV27 and TRBJ2-5; TRBD1 or TRBD2 may be the D gene (5 bases each). V lost 7 bases to trimming and J lost 4 bases, with 16 bases between them. Germline V gene lookup returns CDR1 MNHEY and CDR2 SMNVEV (reference sequence). CDR3 size: 14 residues.